Shown below are 24 T cell receptor beta chains from a single sample sequenced in a study of control samples from healthy donors and cancer patients. Sequenced by immunoSEQ multiplex PCR; TCRdb stores in-frame clones only, minus some. The sample lists under 450,000 clones; approximately 92% were seen once. The sequenced sample was PBMCs. The receptors shown here come from a man aged 35 to 55 with head and neck cancer.

The chain carries TRBV2 and TRBJ2-3, with 10 bases aligning to TRBD2. CDR3 size: 16 residues. The V gene end was trimmed by 1 base and the J gene end by 2 bases; junction bases not matched to a gene: 3. Germline CDR1 reads SNHLY; CDR2 reads FYNNEI. The CDR3 DNA follows: TGTGCCAGCAGTGAAGAACTAGCGGGGCCCACAGATACGCAGTATTTT. It specifies CASSEELAGPTDTQYF. Based on the CDR3 plus reference TRBV2 and TRBJ2-3, the full variable domain is EPEVTQTPSHQVTQMGQEVILRCVPISNHLYFYWYRQILGQKVEFLVSFYNNEISEKSEIFDDQFSVERPDGSNFTLKIRSTKLEDSAMYFCASSEELAGPTDTQYFGPGTRLTVL.

This CDR3 reads CATSRDNTGLLTGYTF. CDR3 nucleotide sequence: TGTGCCACCAGCAGAGATAATACCGGTCTCCTAACAGGCTACACCTTC. The chain combines TRBV15 with TRBJ1-2, with D uncertain. The CDR3 length is 16 residues. CDR1 and CDR2 (germline): LNHNV, YYDKDF (reference sequence). The V end lost 0 bases, the J end lost 8 bases, and 19 bases lay between the germline ends.

The chain links TRBV6-5 to TRBJ1-3; TRBD1 might be the D (5 bases). CDR3 length: 14 amino acids. V lost 6 bases and J lost 1, with 10 bases in between. In germline, CDR1 is MNHEY, CDR2 SVGAGI. CDR3 loop: CASRPRGSGNTIYF. CDR3 sequence (DNA): TGTGCCAGCAGACCTCGGGGGTCTGGAAACACCATATATTTT.

Note on this clone: Other DNA sequences of this sample code for an identical CDR3. V and J are TRBV5-6 and TRBJ2-7, with D perhaps TRBD2 (5 bases). The CDR3 is 12 residues long. In germline, CDR1 is SGHDT, CDR2 YYEEEE. Trimming took 4 bases from V and 2 from J, leaving 7 bases between them. CDR3 DNA: TGTGCCAGCAGCCCCGGGACCTACGAGCAGTACTTC. Translation: CASSPGTYEQYF.

This clone has just one count. V and J are TRBV29-1 and TRBJ2-7; 7 bases are shared with TRBD2. The ends lost 2 bases at V and 9 bases at J; junction bases unmatched: 10. The CDR3 is 13 residues long. Germline lookup yields CDR1 SQVTM and CDR2 ANQGSEA. CDR3 residues: CSVELLGGSGQYF. The CDR3 DNA reads as TGCAGCGTTGAACTGCTCGGGGGGTCGGGGCAGTACTTC.

The chain is built from TRBV7-8 and TRBJ1-5; 7 bases agree with TRBD1. The germline gives CDR1 SGHVS, CDR2 FQNEAQ. This CDR3 spans 13 amino acids. Trimming removed 1 base from V and 9 bases from J; junction bases left unmatched: 3. As DNA, the CDR3 is TGTGCCAGCAGCTTAGTTCCAGGGGGGCCCCAGCATTTT. Residues: CASSLVPGGPQHF.

The chain has TRBV4-1 and TRBJ1-1; possible D gene TRBD1, 5 bases. This CDR3 has 14 amino acids. Germline CDR1 reads MGHRA; CDR2 reads YSYEKL. V lost 0 bases and J 3 bases, leaving 8 bases between the germline ends. CDR3 region: CASSQERGDTEAFF. CDR3 sequence (DNA): TGCGCCAGCAGCCAAGAACGAGGGGACACTGAAGCTTTCTTT.

The genes are TRBV28 and TRBJ1-4; D uncertain. This CDR3 is built from 14 residues. Per germline, CDR1 MDHEN and CDR2 SYDVKM. Trimming took off 2 bases at V and 0 bases at J, with 4 bases between the two ends. The CDR3 here is CASSLPTTNEKLFF. CDR3 sequence (DNA): TGTGCCAGCAGTTTACCAACAACTAATGAAAAACTGTTTTTT.

This chain connects TRBV20-1 to TRBJ1-1; possibly TRBD1 for D (6 bases). Germline loops: CDR1 DFQATT, CDR2 SNEGSKA (reference sequence). CDR3 length equals 12 residues. V gave up 3 bases and J gave up 10 bases, with 15 bases separating them. The CDR3 here is CSASAQGIAAFF. CDR3 coding DNA: TGCAGTGCTAGTGCTCAGGGGATCGCAGCTTTCTTT.

The chain uses TRBV7-3 and TRBJ2-7; 7 bases are shared with TRBD2. The CDR3 is made up of 13 amino acids. Germline CDR1 reads SGHTA; CDR2 reads FQGTGA. V gave up 5 bases and J gave up 6 bases; unmatched junction bases: 7. CDR3 sequence reads: CASSDAQRGEQYF. The CDR3 nucleotides are TGTGCCAGCAGCGACGCCCAGCGGGGCGAGCAGTACTTC.

The V and J genes are TRBV6-5 and TRBJ2-4; maybe TRBD2 (6 bases). The V gene lost 7 bases and the J gene lost 0 bases, with 13 bases spanning the gap. Germline values: CDR1 MNHEY, CDR2 SVGAGI. The CDR3 covers 15 residues. The CDR3 spells CASTAGLIAKNIQYF. In DNA, the CDR3 is TGTGCCAGCACCGCAGGACTAATAGCCAAAAACATTCAGTACTTC.

V usage is TRBV11-2 and J usage is TRBJ2-5; possibly TRBD1 or TRBD2 for D (5 bases each). This CDR3 spans 15 amino acids. With 4 bases removed from V and 4 bases from J, the gap between germline ends came to 16 bases. CDR1 and CDR2 (germline): SGHAT, FQNNGV. The CDR3 nucleotides read TGTGCCAGCAGCTCCCAGAGGGACGAGCGAGAGACCCAGTACTTC. It translates to CASSSQRDERETQYF.

The chain employs TRBV4-1 and TRBJ2-2; a weak D match, TRBD1 (6 bases). V lost 0 bases, J lost 4 bases, and 24 bases lay in between. This CDR3 has 20 amino acids. The germline V gene has CDR1 MGHRA and CDR2 YSYEKL. The DNA of the CDR3 is TGCGCCAGCAGCCAAGAATTGGACCTCTTACCAGACAGGTCCACCGGGGAGCTGTTTTTT. Protein product: CASSQELDLLPDRSTGELFF.

The J gene is TRBJ2-7, the V gene TRBV27; 7 positions agree with TRBD2. CDR1 and CDR2 (germline): MNHEY, SMNVEV (reference sequence). The CDR3 runs to 14 residues. After removal of 2 bases from V and 5 bases from J, the junction contained 6 bases not matched to a gene. The CDR3 sequence: CASSLGGSIDEQYF. DNA for the CDR3: TGTGCCAGCAGTTTAGGCGGGAGTATCGACGAGCAGTACTTC.

The chain employs TRBV5-1 and TRBJ1-4; perhaps TRBD1 as D (5 bases). The CDR3 sequence is 15 residues long. Trimming cost V 4 bases and J 8 bases, with 18 bases left between them. Per the germline V gene, CDR1 is SGHRS and CDR2 is YFSETQ. CDR3 sequence reads: CASSLGRPEMEKLFF. In DNA form, the CDR3 reads TGCGCCAGCAGCCTGGGACGGCCTGAGATGGAAAAACTGTTTTTT.

CDR3 protein: CASSPDRITRNYGYTF. The CDR3 DNA reads TGCGCCAGCAGCCCCGACCGCATAACCCGTAACTATGGCTACACCTTC. The chain links TRBV4-1 to TRBJ1-2; D not certain. The germline gives CDR1 MGHRA, CDR2 YSYEKL. With 4 bases removed from V and 1 base from J, the gap between germline ends came to 16 bases. The CDR3 totals 16 residues.

In nucleotides, the CDR3 is TGCAGCGTCGTGGAAAGACAGGGGGTGACTGAAGCTTTCTTT. This translates into CSVVERQGVTEAFF. The chain combines TRBV29-1 with TRBJ1-1; 9 bases are shared with TRBD1. Germline lookup yields CDR1 SQVTM and CDR2 ANQGSEA. This CDR3 comprises 14 residues. Trimming at V came to 6 bases and at J to 5 bases, leaving 10 bases not matched to a gene.

The chain carries TRBV10-3 and TRBJ1-2; 7 nucleotides match TRBD1. The CDR3 loop spans 14 amino acids. Unmatched junction bases numbered 5, after V lost 0 bases and J lost 7 bases. Germline-derived CDR1 and CDR2 are ENHRY and SYGVKD. In DNA form, the CDR3 reads TGTGCCATCAGTGAGTCGATGACAGGGCCTGGCTACACCTTC. It is translated as CAISESMTGPGYTF.

The rearrangement joins TRBV7-8 to TRBJ1-5, with a possible D match to TRBD1 (5 bases). The CDR3 has 13 residues. In germline, CDR1 is SGHVS, CDR2 FQNEAQ. Trimming stripped 4 bases from V and 5 bases from J, with 9 bases between. The CDR3 DNA reads as TGTGCCAGCAGCTCCTCGGGGGATCAGCCCCAGCATTTT. Its translation is CASSSSGDQPQHF.

With respect to this clone: Within the sample, other DNA sequences also encode this same CDR3. The V gene is TRBV28, the J gene TRBJ1-1; the D gene is possibly TRBD1 (6 bases). The CDR3 runs to 14 residues. Germline V gene sequence: CDR1 MDHEN, CDR2 SYDVKM. Trimming took off 2 bases at V and 3 bases at J, with 10 bases between the two ends. CDR3 in amino acids: CASSLPGVDTEAFF. CDR3 DNA: TGTGCCAGCAGTTTACCAGGGGTGGACACTGAAGCTTTCTTT.

This chain joins TRBV18 and TRBJ1-1; no definite D call. Germline V gives CDR1 KGHSH, CDR2 LQKENI. The length of the CDR3 is 14 residues. Trimming took off 3 bases at V and 1 base at J, with 9 bases between the two ends. For the CDR3, the DNA is TGTGCCAGCTCACCTTTATACAGGAACACTGAAGCTTTCTTT. This codes for CASSPLYRNTEAFF.

The CDR3 region is CASSPTLGAGTPLHF. The CDR3, as DNA: TGCGCCAGCAGCCCTACCTTAGGAGCAGGTACACCCCTCCACTTT. The J gene is TRBJ1-6, the V gene TRBV4-3; D uncertain. CDR1 and CDR2 (germline): LGHNA, YSLEER. Trimming removed 4 bases from V and 11 bases from J, with 18 bases in between. CDR3 length: 15 amino acids.

CDR3 DNA sequence: TGTGCCAGCAGCTTAGGGGGAAACGCGAACACCGGGGAGCTGTTTTTT. It is translated as CASSLGGNANTGELFF. This sequence joins TRBV7-3 and TRBJ2-2, with D tentatively TRBD1 or TRBD2 (5 bases each). The CDR3 consists of 16 residues. The germline V gene has CDR1 SGHTA and CDR2 FQGTGA. Trimming stripped 2 bases from V and 0 bases from J, with 10 bases between.

The V and J genes are TRBV9 and TRBJ1-1; D perhaps matches TRBD1 (5 bases). The germline V and J ends were trimmed by 3 bases and 0 bases, with 12 bases remaining between them. Germline V gene data show CDR1 as SGDLS and CDR2 as YYNGEE. The CDR3 covers 15 residues. This CDR3 reads CASSASRGVNTEAFF. The CDR3 DNA reads TGTGCCAGCAGCGCTTCCCGGGGGGTGAACACTGAAGCTTTCTTT.